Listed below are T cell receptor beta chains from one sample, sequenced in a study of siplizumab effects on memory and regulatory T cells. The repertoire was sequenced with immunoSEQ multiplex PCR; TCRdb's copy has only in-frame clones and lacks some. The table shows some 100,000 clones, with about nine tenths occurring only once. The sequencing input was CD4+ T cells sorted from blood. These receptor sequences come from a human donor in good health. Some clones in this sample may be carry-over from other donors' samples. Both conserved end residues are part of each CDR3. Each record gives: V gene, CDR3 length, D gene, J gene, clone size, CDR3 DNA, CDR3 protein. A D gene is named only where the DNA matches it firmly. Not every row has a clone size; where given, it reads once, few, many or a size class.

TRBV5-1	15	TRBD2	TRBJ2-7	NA	TGCGCCAGCGGGCGACTAGCGGGAGGAGAGGGGGAGCAGTACTTC	CASGRLAGGEGEQYF
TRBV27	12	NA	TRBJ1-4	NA	TGTGCCAGCAGGGGAAGCCCGGGAAAACTGTTTTTT	CASRGSPGKLFF
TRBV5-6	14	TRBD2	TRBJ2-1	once	TGTGCCAGCAGCCAGGGACTAGCGGGAGGTGAGCAGTTCTTC	CASSQGLAGGEQFF
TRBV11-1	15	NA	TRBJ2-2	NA	TGTGCCAGCAGCTTAGGAGGAGGGTTTACCGGGGAGCTGTTTTTT	CASSLGGGFTGELFF
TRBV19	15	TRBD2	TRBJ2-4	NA	TGTGCCAGTAGTTCCTCCCCTAGCGGGAAAAACATTCAGTACTTC	CASSSSPSGKNIQYF
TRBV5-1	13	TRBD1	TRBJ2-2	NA	TGCGCCAGCAGCAAACAGGGGCCCGGGGAGCTGTTTTTT	CASSKQGPGELFF
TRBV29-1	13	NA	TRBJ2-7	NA	TGCAGCGTTGAAGATTTTCTGGGCGACGAGCAGTACTTC	CSVEDFLGDEQYF
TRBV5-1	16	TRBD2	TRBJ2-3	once	TGCGCCAGCAGCGGGGGAACTAGCGGAAGCACAGATACGCAGTATTTT	CASSGGTSGSTDTQYF
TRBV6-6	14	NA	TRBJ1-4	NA	TGTGCCAGCAGTTACTCATCAGGGGAAGAAAAACTGTTTTTT	CASSYSSGEEKLFF
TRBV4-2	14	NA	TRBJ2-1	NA	TGTGCCAGCAGCCAAGGGACCATAGACAATGAGCAGTTCTTC	CASSQGTIDNEQFF
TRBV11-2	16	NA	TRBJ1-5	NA	TGTGCCAGCAGCCCTTTAGCGGGAGGGAAGACGGGGCCCCAGCATTTT	CASSPLAGGKTGPQHF
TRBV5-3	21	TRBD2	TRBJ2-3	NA	TGTGCCAGAAGCTGGTTCATTAGCGGGAGGGCCGGTGGTTCTAGCACAGATACGCAGTATTTT	CARSWFISGRAGGSSTDTQYF
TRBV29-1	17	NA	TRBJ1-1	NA	TGCAGCGTTGAAGATACGGGGCGACATGGTCCGAACACTGAAGCTTTCTTT	CSVEDTGRHGPNTEAFF
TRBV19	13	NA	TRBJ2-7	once	TGTGCCAGTGGTCGACAACCCGCGGCCGAGCAGTACTTC	CASGRQPAAEQYF
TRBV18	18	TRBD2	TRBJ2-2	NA	TGTGCCAGCTCACTCCGCGGGACTAGCGGGAGTTACACCGGGGAGCTGTTTTTT	CASSLRGTSGSYTGELFF
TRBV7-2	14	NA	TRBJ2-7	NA	TGTGCCAGTAGCTCCAGCTTAGTTTTATACGAGCAGTACTTC	CASSSSLVLYEQYF
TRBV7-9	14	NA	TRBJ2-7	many	TGTGCCAGCAGCTTAGACAGACCATCCTACGAGCAGTACTTC	CASSLDRPSYEQYF
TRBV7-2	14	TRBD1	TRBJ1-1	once	TGTGCCAGCAGCTACAAGTGGGACAGACCTGAAGCTTTCTTT	CASSYKWDRPEAFF
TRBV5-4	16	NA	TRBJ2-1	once	TGTGCCAGCAGCTTAGGCGGACTAGATATCAGGGGTGAGCAGTTCTTC	CASSLGGLDIRGEQFF
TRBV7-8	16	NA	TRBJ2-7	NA	TGTGCCAGCAGCTTAGGGTCGGGCGGCAGGGAAGGCGAGCAGTACTTC	CASSLGSGGREGEQYF
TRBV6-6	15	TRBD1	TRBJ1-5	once	TGTGCCAGCAGGGGGACAGTCTATAGCAATCAGCCCCAGCATTTT	CASRGTVYSNQPQHF
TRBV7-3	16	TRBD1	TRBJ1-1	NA	TGTGCCAGCAGTCCAACCAGGCAATCCGGGACAGGGGGAGCTTTCTTT	CASSPTRQSGTGGAFF
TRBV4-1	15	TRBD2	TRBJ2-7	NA	TGCGCCAGCAGCCACCCACCTAGCGGGAGACTCGAGCAGTACTTC	CASSHPPSGRLEQYF
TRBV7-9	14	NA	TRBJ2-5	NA	TGTGCCAGCAGCCCCGGCCTTCTCCGGGAGACCCAGTACTTC	CASSPGLLRETQYF
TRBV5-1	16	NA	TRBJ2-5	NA	TGCGCCAGCAGCTTGGGTTGGGGCAGGAAGGAGGAGACCCAGTACTTC	CASSLGWGRKEETQYF
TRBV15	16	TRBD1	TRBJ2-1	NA	TGTGCCACCAGCAGAGGAATGGGACAGGGATCAGGTGAGCAGTTCTTC	CATSRGMGQGSGEQFF
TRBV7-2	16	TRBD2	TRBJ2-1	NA	TGTGCCAGCAGAACTAGCGGGAGCGTTTCCTACAATGAGCAGTTCTTC	CASRTSGSVSYNEQFF
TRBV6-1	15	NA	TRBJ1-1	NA	TGTGCCAGCACCGCCCTGGCAGGAGTGAACACTGAAGCTTTCTTT	CASTALAGVNTEAFF
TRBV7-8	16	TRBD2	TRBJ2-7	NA	TGTGCCAGCAGCCCCTGGACTAGCGGGACTCCTGGGGGGCAGTACTTC	CASSPWTSGTPGGQYF
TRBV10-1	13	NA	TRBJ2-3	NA	TGCGCCAGCAGTGAGTTAAGGGCTGATACGCAGTATTTT	CASSELRADTQYF
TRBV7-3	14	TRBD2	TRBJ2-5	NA	TGTGCCAGCAGCCCCATGGGACTAGCTGAGACCCAGTACTTC	CASSPMGLAETQYF
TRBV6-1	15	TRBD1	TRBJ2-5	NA	TGTGCCAGCATCAGGGACAGGGGAAGTCAAGAGACCCAGTACTTC	CASIRDRGSQETQYF
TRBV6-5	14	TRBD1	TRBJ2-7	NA	TGTGCCTCGTCCGGAGGACAGGGGAGCCTAGGGCAGTACTTC	CASSGGQGSLGQYF
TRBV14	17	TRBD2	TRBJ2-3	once	TGTGCCAGCAGCCTAAGCGGGAGTGAACGGGGGACAGATACGCAGTATTTT	CASSLSGSERGTDTQYF
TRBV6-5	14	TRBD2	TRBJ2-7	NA	TGTGCCAGCAGACGTAGCGGGAGATCATACGAGCAGTACTTC	CASRRSGRSYEQYF
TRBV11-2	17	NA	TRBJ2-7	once	TGTGCCAGCAGCACCCACCGGGGGTCAGGAATCTCCTACGAGCAGTACTTC	CASSTHRGSGISYEQYF
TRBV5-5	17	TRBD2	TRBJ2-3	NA	TGTGCCAGCAGCTGGCTAGCGGGTTTATGGAGCACAGATACGCAGTATTTT	CASSWLAGLWSTDTQYF
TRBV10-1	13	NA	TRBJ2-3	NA	TGCGCCAGCAGTGGAAATTACACAGATACGCAGTATTTT	CASSGNYTDTQYF
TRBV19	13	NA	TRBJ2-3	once	TGTGCCAGTACGGCGGAGCACGCAGATACGCAGTATTTT	CASTAEHADTQYF
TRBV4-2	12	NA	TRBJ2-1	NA	TGTGCCAGCAGCCAAGACGAACATGAGCAGTTCTTC	CASSQDEHEQFF
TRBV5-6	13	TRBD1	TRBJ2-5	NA	TGTGCCAGCAGACAACAGGGGCCAGGGGCCCAGTACTTC	CASRQQGPGAQYF
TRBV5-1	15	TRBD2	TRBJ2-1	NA	TGCGCCAGCAGCTTACTAGCGGATGTATACAATGAGCAGTTCTTC	CASSLLADVYNEQFF
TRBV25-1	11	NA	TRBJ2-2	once	TGTGCCAGTACCGGGACCGGGGAGCTGTTTTTT	CASTGTGELFF
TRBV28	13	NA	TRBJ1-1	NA	TGTGCCAGCAGTTGGGTGCAGAACACTGAAGCTTTCTTT	CASSWVQNTEAFF
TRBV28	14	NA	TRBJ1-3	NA	TGTGCCAGCAATACAGGCTACTCTGGAAACACCATATATTTT	CASNTGYSGNTIYF
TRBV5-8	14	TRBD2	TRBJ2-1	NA	TGTGCCAGCACCCCTGGAGTAGCGGGGTTAAAGCAGTTCTTC	CASTPGVAGLKQFF
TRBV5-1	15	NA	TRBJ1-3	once	TGCGCCAGCAGCCCCCGGACAGACTCTGGAAACACCATATATTTT	CASSPRTDSGNTIYF
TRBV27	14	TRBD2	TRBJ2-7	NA	TGTGCCAGCACCGGCCTAGCGGCGCGTGGCGAGCAGTACTTC	CASTGLAARGEQYF
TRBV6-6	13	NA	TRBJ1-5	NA	TGTGCCAGCAGTTACTCTGGGAGTCAGCCCCAGCATTTT	CASSYSGSQPQHF